These 28 T cell receptor beta chains originate from one sample sequenced in a study of blood T cell repertoires in COVID-19. The method was immunoSEQ multiplex PCR; TCRdb's version includes in-frame clones alone and lacks a portion of them. The table lists approximately 200,000 clones, 80% to 85% of them singletons. What was sequenced was peripheral blood. The receptors were gathered from a woman between 25 and 40 years old with acute or convalescent COVID-19.

CDR3 protein: CASSVEGGRHTEAFF. The CDR3 DNA is TGTGCCAGCAGTGTCGAGGGGGGGAGACACACTGAAGCTTTCTTT. The chain employs TRBV6-4 and TRBJ1-1, with TRBD1 as a possible D gene (6 bases). The CDR3 runs 15 residues. Trimming stripped 4 bases from V and 3 bases from J, with 15 bases between. Germline V lookup: CDR1 MRHNA, CDR2 SNTAGT.

This clone was picked up one time. Written as DNA, the CDR3 is TGTGCCAGCAGCCCAGGTGGATGGGTCGCCTATGGCTACACCTTC. This sequence encodes CASSPGGWVAYGYTF. This chain connects TRBV9 to TRBJ1-2; D gene uncertain. Germline values: CDR1 SGDLS, CDR2 YYNGEE. This CDR3 comprises 15 residues. V lost 4 bases, J lost 4 bases, and 17 bases lay in between.

The chain recombines TRBV25-1 with TRBJ1-5; D is perhaps TRBD1 (6 bases). The CDR3 extends over 15 amino acids. Trimming took off 6 bases at V and 0 bases at J, with 12 bases between the two ends. Germline values: CDR1 MGHDK, CDR2 SYGVNS. The CDR3: CASRMRTVSNQPQHF. The DNA of the CDR3 is TGTGCCAGCAGGATGAGGACAGTTAGCAATCAGCCCCAGCATTTT.

This chain joins TRBV30 and TRBJ1-4; tentatively, D is TRBD1 (5 bases). V dropped 4 bases and J dropped 11 bases, with 26 bases sitting between them. The CDR3 has 16 residues. Germline V gives CDR1 GTSNPN, CDR2 SVGIG (reference sequence). CDR3 in amino acids: CAWNLGRAGVSRKLFF. The CDR3 nucleotides read TGTGCCTGGAATTTAGGCAGGGCGGGAGTTTCGAGGAAACTGTTTTTT.

The gene calls are TRBV28 and TRBJ1-2; D gene ambiguous. The germline V gene encodes CDR1 MDHEN and CDR2 SYDVKM. The V and J ends lost 5 bases and 6 bases respectively, with 10 bases between them. The CDR3 consists of 12 residues. CDR3: CASSTSLHGYTF. In nucleotides, the CDR3 is TGTGCCAGCAGTACGAGCCTCCATGGCTACACCTTC.

The V call is TRBV6-5, the J call TRBJ1-1; 9 bases are a match to TRBD1. The CDR3 length is 15 residues. Germline assignment: CDR1 MNHEY and CDR2 SVGAGI. Trimming took 8 bases from V and 8 from J; bases not matched to a gene: 15. CDR3 coding DNA: TGTGCCAGCCCCGAAGCCGGACAGGGGCCTCCAGAAGCTTTCTTT. Protein sequence: CASPEAGQGPPEAFF.

The V call is TRBV29-1, the J call TRBJ2-2; maybe TRBD1 (6 bases). Trimming pared 6 bases from V and 0 bases from J, leaving 14 bases between. Germline V gives CDR1 SQVTM, CDR2 ANQGSEA. This CDR3 contains 15 residues. CDR3 sequence: CSVATGHSNTGELFF. CDR3 nucleotide sequence: TGCAGCGTAGCCACAGGGCACTCGAACACCGGGGAGCTGTTTTTT.

The genes are TRBV2 and TRBJ1-1; maybe TRBD1 (6 bases). Trimming pared 3 bases from V and 0 bases from J, leaving 14 bases between. Germline CDR1 is SNHLY and CDR2 is FYNNEI. The CDR3 has 16 residues. The CDR3, as DNA: TGTGCCAGCAGTGAGAGTCAGGGGCAAGTGAACACTGAAGCTTTCTTT. Translation gives CASSESQGQVNTEAFF.

The rearrangement joins TRBV19 to TRBJ1-5; D remains unclear. This CDR3 contains 13 residues. The germline V gene has CDR1 LNHDA and CDR2 SQIVND (reference sequence). V lost 8 bases to trimming and J lost 6 bases, with 14 bases between them. The CDR3 coding sequence is TGTGCCAGTGGCGCGGGAGGGAGTCAGCCCCAGCATTTT. Residues: CASGAGGSQPQHF.

CDR3 residues: CASTRLPGKNTEAFF. DNA of the CDR3: TGTGCCAGCACCCGCCTCCCGGGGAAGAACACTGAAGCTTTCTTT. The J gene is TRBJ1-1, the V gene TRBV3-1 (or the pseudogene TRBV3-2), with unresolved D. The V and J ends lost 7 bases and 1 base respectively, with 16 bases between them. The length of the CDR3 is 15 residues. Germline V gene sequence: CDR1 LGHDT, CDR2 YNNKEL (reference sequence).

This clone appeared a single time. V usage is TRBV11-2 and J usage is TRBJ2-2, with D perhaps matching TRBD1 (6 bases). Per the germline V gene, CDR1 is SGHAT and CDR2 is FQNNGV. V was clipped by 2 bases and J by 6 bases, with 10 bases between them. The CDR3 is 14 residues long. The CDR3 region has the DNA TGTGCCAGCAGCTTAAACCCAGGGGCCGGGGAGCTGTTTTTT. Its protein product is CASSLNPGAGELFF.

V usage is TRBV5-4 and J usage is TRBJ2-1; TRBD2 matches 12 bases. V trimming: 0 bases; J trimming: 2 bases; junction bases outside the gene matches: 9. Germline V gives CDR1 SGHNT, CDR2 YYREEE (reference sequence). The CDR3 runs 19 residues. The CDR3 loop reads CASSLGASGRAGAYNEQFF. Here the CDR3 DNA reads TGTGCCAGCAGCTTGGGGGCTAGCGGGAGGGCCGGGGCCTACAATGAGCAGTTCTTC.

The rearrangement links TRBV12-3 or TRBV12-4 to TRBJ2-7; D possibly corresponds to TRBD2 (6 bases). V lost 5 bases, J lost 0 bases, and 8 bases lay in between. This CDR3 has 13 residues. The CDR3 spells CASSRDFSYEQYF. DNA for the CDR3: TGTGCCAGCAGTAGGGACTTCTCCTACGAGCAGTACTTC.

The chain is built from TRBV9 and TRBJ1-1, with no clear D. The V and J ends lost 4 bases and 4 bases respectively, with 8 bases between them. In germline, CDR1 is SGDLS, CDR2 YYNGEE. This CDR3 is 12 amino acids long. The CDR3 DNA is TGTGCCAGCAGCTTGGCGGGCACTGAAGCTTTCTTT. It specifies CASSLAGTEAFF.

The chain links TRBV29-1 to TRBJ1-4, with unresolved D. Trimming pared 0 bases from V and 8 bases from J, leaving 13 bases between. The CDR3 has 14 residues. CDR1 and CDR2 (germline): SQVTM, ANQGSEA. CDR3 protein: CSVEDPLVREKLFF. CDR3 coding DNA: TGCAGCGTTGAAGATCCCCTCGTGCGGGAAAAACTGTTTTTT.

The gene calls are TRBV4-3 and TRBJ1-3; D might be TRBD1 (6 bases). V lost 0 bases to trimming and J lost 6 bases, with 15 bases between them. The CDR3 runs 16 residues. Germline lookup yields CDR1 LGHNA and CDR2 YSLEER. Written as DNA, the CDR3 is TGCGCCAGCAGCCAAGATACTCGGGACACCCCAAACACCATATATTTT. Its protein is CASSQDTRDTPNTIYF.

This clone was observed a handful of times. The chain combines TRBV18 with TRBJ2-5, with 11 bases aligning to TRBD1. Trimming at V came to 3 bases and at J to 5 bases, leaving 5 bases not matched to a gene. The CDR3 consists of 15 residues. Germline CDR1 is KGHSH and CDR2 is LQKENI. CDR3 amino acids: CASSPGQGVKETQYF. The DNA of the CDR3 is TGTGCCAGCTCACCGGGACAGGGGGTGAAGGAGACCCAGTACTTC.

The chain is built from TRBV5-1 and TRBJ2-3, with 9 nucleotides matching TRBD2. Germline V gives CDR1 SGHRS, CDR2 YFSETQ. Trimming cost V 4 bases and J 6 bases; bases outside gene matches: 12. The CDR3 is made up of 16 amino acids. The CDR3 DNA sequence: TGCGCCAGCAGCCCCAGGCTAGCGGGGACTCGGGATACGCAGTATTTT. Encoded protein: CASSPRLAGTRDTQYF.

As DNA, the CDR3 is TGTGCCAGCTCACCACCGGGCGTCAATGAGCAGTTCTTC. Its translation: CASSPPGVNEQFF. The chain recombines TRBV18 with TRBJ2-1; D is unresolved. CDR3 length: 13 residues. V was cut by 0 bases and J by 6 bases, with 6 bases left in between. Per the germline V gene, CDR1 is KGHSH and CDR2 is LQKENI.

This clone has a handful of counts. CDR3 residues: CASSYRVSSYEQYF. CDR3 sequence (DNA): TGTGCCAGCAGTTATCGGGTCAGCTCCTACGAGCAGTACTTC. V and J are TRBV6-2 or TRBV6-3 and TRBJ2-7; D call uncertain. Germline values: CDR1 MNHEY, CDR2 SVGEGT. V was trimmed by 3 bases and J by 0 bases, leaving 9 bases between them. CDR3 length: 14 residues.

The J gene is TRBJ2-7, the V gene TRBV19; maybe TRBD2 (6 bases). Germline CDR1 LNHDA, CDR2 SQIVND (reference sequence). CDR3 length equals 15 residues. V lost 4 bases and J 5 bases, leaving 18 bases between the germline ends. In DNA form, the CDR3 reads TGTGCCAGTAGTAATGAGGCAGGGAGGATCCACGAGCAGTACTTC. Amino acids: CASSNEAGRIHEQYF.

The chain uses TRBV5-1 and TRBJ1-1, with 7 bases that match TRBD1. Germline loops: CDR1 SGHRS, CDR2 YFSETQ. After removal of 4 bases from V and 5 bases from J, the junction contained 8 bases not matched to a gene. This CDR3 spans 14 amino acids. The CDR3 nucleotides read TGCGCCAGCAGCACTCGGACAGGATTGACTGAAGCTTTCTTT. Its translation: CASSTRTGLTEAFF.

The J gene is TRBJ1-1, the V gene TRBV5-5; D might be TRBD1 (5 bases). Germline assignment: CDR1 SGHKS and CDR2 YYEKEE (reference sequence). The V gene lost 1 base and the J gene lost 0 bases, with 13 bases spanning the gap. The CDR3 spans 16 residues. This chain's CDR3 is CASSLLGGYLNTEAFF. The CDR3, as DNA: TGTGCCAGCAGCTTGCTCGGGGGATATCTGAACACTGAAGCTTTCTTT.

The chain is built from TRBV7-8 and TRBJ1-2, with D hard to call. Germline V gene sequence: CDR1 SGHVS, CDR2 FQNEAQ. Trimming pared 0 bases from V and 2 bases from J, leaving 7 bases between. This CDR3 spans 14 amino acids. As DNA, the CDR3 is TGTGCCAGCAGCTTAGCCGAGAGGAACTATGGCTACACCTTC. Its protein is CASSLAERNYGYTF.

The rearrangement joins TRBV28 to TRBJ2-5; D is possibly TRBD2 (7 bases). The CDR3 sequence is 13 residues long. CDR1 MDHEN and CDR2 SYDVKM come from the germline V gene. Trimming shortened V by 5 bases and J by 4 bases, and 11 bases separated the two germline ends. CDR3 DNA sequence: TGTGCCAGCAGTACGAGGGGGGGAGAGACCCAGTACTTC. Protein sequence: CASSTRGGETQYF.

This chain joins TRBV27 and TRBJ2-3; TRBD2 is a possible D gene (5 bases). The CDR3 is 13 residues long. The V and J ends lost 4 bases and 5 bases respectively, with 10 bases between them. The germline CDR1 and CDR2 sequences are MNHEY and SMNVEV (reference sequence). The CDR3 region is CASSSGFGDTQYF. The CDR3 coding sequence is TGTGCCAGCAGTTCGGGGTTCGGAGATACGCAGTATTTT.

The gene calls are TRBV7-8 and TRBJ2-7, with D tentatively TRBD1 (6 bases). The length of the CDR3 is 15 residues. V shed 5 bases and J shed 2 bases, with 16 bases lying between them. Germline CDR1 reads SGHVS; CDR2 reads FQNEAQ. CDR3 coding DNA: TGTGCCAGCAGCCAAAGGGGGTTGGGAACCTACGAGCAGTACTTC. It codes for CASSQRGLGTYEQYF.

The chain recombines TRBV28 with TRBJ2-2; D is possibly TRBD1 (5 bases). The V end was cut by 9 bases, the J end by 2 bases, with 13 bases between. The CDR3 consists of 14 residues. Germline V CDR1 and CDR2: MDHEN, SYDVKM. CDR3 bases: TGTGCCAGTCAGGGTTTGCCTAACACCGGGGAGCTGTTTTTT. It codes for CASQGLPNTGELFF.